These 3 T cell receptor beta chains originate from one sample sequenced in a study of shared clonotypes between healthy human individuals. TCRdb keeps only in-frame clones here, not all; method: immunoSEQ multiplex PCR. The sample lists 1,400,000 or so clones; approximately 98.5% were seen once. Sequencing used naive CD4+ T cells sorted from blood. Subset reported: CD45RA+ positively selected. These TCRs come from a man aged 25 to 40 in good health.

This chain uses TRBV28 with TRBJ1-1; the D gene is possibly TRBD1 (5 bases). CDR3 length: 14 amino acids. Germline CDR1 MDHEN, CDR2 SYDVKM. The germline V and J ends were trimmed by 6 bases and 4 bases, with 15 bases remaining between them. The CDR3 DNA reads as TGTGCCAGCAGCGTCCCGGGGGGTTTCACTGAAGCTTTCTTT. This codes for CASSVPGGFTEAFF.

The chain is built from TRBV7-4 and TRBJ2-1; D gene uncertain. The CDR3 covers 9 residues. CDR1 SGHVT and CDR2 SQSDAQ come from the germline V gene. V was shortened by 2 bases and J by 15 bases, with 5 bases between the two germline ends. CDR3 sequence: CASSLIVFF. The CDR3 DNA reads TGTGCCAGCAGCTTAATAGTGTTCTTC.

Regarding this clone: The sample contains more than one DNA sequence encoding this CDR3. This chain links TRBV7-2 with TRBJ2-3, with D hard to call. The ends were cut back, 6 bases at V and 3 bases at J, with 7 bases in the middle. This CDR3 comprises 12 residues. Looked up from germline, CDR1 is SGHTA and CDR2 is FQGNSA. This chain's CDR3 is CASSRGTDTQYF. The CDR3 DNA is TGTGCCAGCAGTCGAGGAACAGATACGCAGTATTTT.